This T cell receptor (beta chain) emerged from a study of CDR3 diversity in severe acne. As regards this clonotype: This may be a read error: a much more frequent sequence differs by one nucleotide. The CDR3 does not close with the conserved phenylalanine or tryptophan, likely indicating a read error.

In TCRdb, the PCR reads were re-called with MiXCR into one record per CDR3 protein. The sample carries 85,000 to 120,000 distinct CDR3 sequences, roughly half recorded once. J was trimmed by 8 bases and V by 0 bases; bases with no gene match: 22. This CDR3 region has 21 residues. The germline gives CDR1 DFQATT, CDR2 SNEGSKA (reference sequence). Sequencing was carried out using blood. This receptor was taken from a male donor with acne. The chain recombines TRBV20-1 with TRBJ2-1, with TRBD2 matching 13 bases. The CDR3 bases are TGCAGTGCTAGAGATCACGGGGCTCGACTAGCGGGAGGTCTCGGGTTGTATGAGCAGTTCTAC. Encoded protein: CSARDHGARLAGGLGLYEQFY.